The next 12 T cell receptor beta chains were all read from a single sample in a study of vaccination and CD4 T cells after COVID-19. As for treatment: approximately 9-day PBMC culture with coronavirus spike peptide pools or control peptides (ViraFEST assay). An Oncomine TCR Beta short-read assay was used to sequence the DNA from cultured CD4+ T cells. Each CDR3 protein is one row after TCRdb ran MiXCR on the PCR reads. The sample lists about 18,000 distinct CDR3 sequences; less than 85% were seen once. The antigens of these receptors remain unknown. Sequenced material: CD4+ T cells from blood, cultured in vitro. All receptors come from a human donor who had recovered from COVID-19.

As DNA, the CDR3 is TGTGCCAGCAACCTCGGACAGGGGGGGGGAGAGCAGTACTTC. Amino acid sequence: CASNLGQGGGEQYF. This sequence joins TRBV6-1 and TRBJ2-7; 10 bases line up with TRBD1. V shed 7 bases, J shed 7 bases, and the junction held 10 bases outside the gene matches. The CDR3 sequence is 14 residues long. Germline lookup yields CDR1 MNHNS and CDR2 SASEGT.

V gene TRBV6-5 combines with J gene TRBJ1-2; 7 bases agree with TRBD1. Germline trimming cut 2 bases from V and 1 base from J; bases unmatched to any gene: 10. From germline, CDR1 is MNHEY and CDR2 SVGAGI. The CDR3 has 17 residues. The CDR3 is CASSYRAEGAVNYGYTF. DNA for the CDR3: TGTGCCAGCAGTTACAGGGCTGAGGGGGCGGTTAACTATGGCTACACCTTC.

This clonotype appeared once. The rearrangement links TRBV7-2 to TRBJ2-2; perhaps TRBD2 as D (7 bases). Germline loops: CDR1 SGHTA, CDR2 FQGNSA. V gave up 7 bases and J gave up 3 bases, with 15 bases separating them. The CDR3 consists of 15 residues. For the CDR3, the DNA is TGTGCCAGCACTACGGGGGGCGCAGACACCGGGGAGCTGTTTTTT. Encoded protein: CASTTGGADTGELFF.

The genes are TRBV27 and TRBJ2-3; the match to TRBD1 covers 9 bases. The CDR3 consists of 15 residues. Germline V gene data show CDR1 as MNHEY and CDR2 as SMNVEV (reference sequence). V gave up 4 bases and J gave up 3 bases; unmatched junction bases: 5. The DNA of the CDR3 is TGTGCCAGCAGTTCCCACAGGGGGCAAACAGATACGCAGTATTTT. Amino acids: CASSSHRGQTDTQYF.

The chain carries TRBV2 and TRBJ1-4; no definite D call. Trimming stripped 7 bases from V and 8 bases from J, with 8 bases between. Germline lookup yields CDR1 SNHLY and CDR2 FYNNEI. The CDR3 length is 11 residues. The CDR3 DNA reads TGTGCCAGCACGGTAGGGGAAAAACTGTTTTTT. Its protein product is CASTVGEKLFF. Full variable domain (outside the CDR3, taken from reference TRBV2 and TRBJ1-4): EPEVTQTPSHQVTQMGQEVILRCVPISNHLYFYWYRQILGQKVEFLVSFYNNEISEKSEIFDDQFSVERPDGSNFTLKIRSTKLEDSAMYFCASTVGEKLFFGSGTQLSVL.

The chain has TRBV6-1 and TRBJ2-3, with TRBD2 as a possible D gene (6 bases). The germline CDR1 and CDR2 sequences are MNHNS and SASEGT. The CDR3 totals 13 residues. V was pared by 6 bases and J by 5 bases, with 12 bases between. CDR3 sequence reads: CASRGTPKDTQYF. The CDR3 region has the DNA TGTGCCAGCAGGGGGACTCCCAAAGATACGCAGTATTTT.

This clonotype was detected a few times. The rearrangement links TRBV12-3 or TRBV12-4 to TRBJ2-5; D may be TRBD2 (7 bases). The CDR3 is 14 amino acids. V shed 1 base and J shed 5 bases, with 11 bases lying between them. The CDR3 loop reads CASSLGGGRETQYF. The DNA for the CDR3 is TGTGCCAGCAGTTTAGGGGGGGGGCGGGAGACCCAGTACTTC.

V usage is TRBV19 and J usage is TRBJ1-1, with TRBD1 identical over 8 bases. Germline-derived CDR1 and CDR2 are LNHDA and SQIVND (reference sequence). After removal of 4 bases from V and 0 bases from J, the junction contained 13 bases not matched to a gene. CDR3 length equals 18 residues. CDR3 protein: CASSTKARGLLVNTEAFF. CDR3 sequence (DNA): TGTGCCAGTAGTACCAAGGCCAGGGGGCTTTTGGTGAACACTGAAGCTTTCTTT. Full variable domain (rest looked up from reference TRBV19 and TRBJ1-1): DGGITQSPKYLFRKEGQNVTLSCEQNLNHDAMYWYRQDPGQGLRLIYYSQIVNDFQKGDIAEGYSVSREKKESFPLTVTSAQKNPTAFYLCASSTKARGLLVNTEAFFGQGTRLTVV.

The chain has TRBV29-1 and TRBJ2-2; D gene ambiguous. The CDR3 extends over 14 amino acids. From germline, CDR1 is SQVTM and CDR2 ANQGSEA. Deletions cut 8 bases from V and 7 bases from J, with 20 bases between. The CDR3 nucleotides read TGCAGCTACCGAGTCGGCTCTTCGGGCGGGGAGCTGTTTTTT. Translating it yields CSYRVGSSGGELFF.

The chain couples TRBV24-1 to TRBJ2-5, with D hard to call. V lost 0 bases, J lost 3 bases, and 13 bases lay in between. This CDR3 is 16 amino acids long. Germline V gene data show CDR1 as KGHDR and CDR2 as SFDVKD. The CDR3 here is CATSDLQMGSKETQYF. Here the CDR3 DNA reads TGTGCCACCAGTGATTTGCAGATGGGCTCCAAAGAGACCCAGTACTTC.

The chain links TRBV11-2 to TRBJ1-1, with D maybe TRBD1 (6 bases). The CDR3 contains 12 residues. Germline V gene data show CDR1 as SGHAT and CDR2 as FQNNGV. V was shortened by 4 bases and J by 9 bases, with 12 bases between the two germline ends. In DNA, the CDR3 is TGTGCCAGCAGCTACAGGGAAGGACAAGCTTTCTTT. It yields the protein CASSYREGQAFF.

The chain has TRBV20-1 and TRBJ2-7, with D uncertain. Per germline, CDR1 DFQATT and CDR2 SNEGSKA (reference sequence). CDR3 length: 11 amino acids. CDR3 nucleotides: TGCGGCATTGGCGAATACTACGAGCAGTACTTC. Encoded protein: CGIGEYYEQYF.